This T cell receptor (beta chain) originates from a study of preoperative IRX-2 immunotherapy in early breast cancer. Germline V CDR1 and CDR2: MNHGY, SAAAGT. The length of the CDR3 is 14 residues. V was cut by 8 bases and J by 2 bases, with 15 bases left in between. Regarding treatment: preoperative locoregional IRX-2 cytokine immunotherapy. Produced via immunoSEQ multiplex PCR; TCRdb's table is partial and in-frame only. In the table there are 40,000 to 45,000 clones, 60% to 80% of which are singletons. The source was tumor tissue, collected after IRX-2 immunotherapy. The chain combines TRBV6-8 with TRBJ1-1; perhaps TRBD1 as D (6 bases). The sequence derives from a human donor with breast cancer. CDR3 in DNA: TGTGCCAGCCGTCAGACGGGGGGCAACACTGAAGCTTTCTTT. Translation: CASRQTGGNTEAFF.